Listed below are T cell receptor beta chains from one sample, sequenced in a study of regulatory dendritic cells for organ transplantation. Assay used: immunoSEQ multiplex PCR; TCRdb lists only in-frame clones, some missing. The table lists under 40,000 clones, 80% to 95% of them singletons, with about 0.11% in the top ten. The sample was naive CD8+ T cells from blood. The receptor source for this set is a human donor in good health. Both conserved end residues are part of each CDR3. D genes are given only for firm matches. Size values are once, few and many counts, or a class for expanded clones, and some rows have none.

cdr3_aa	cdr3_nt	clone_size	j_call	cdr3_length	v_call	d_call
CASFSGRDSYEQYF	TGTGCCAGCTTCTCAGGACGGGATTCCTACGAGCAGTACTTC	.	TRBJ2-7	14	TRBV2	.
CASSPRQGDQPQHF	TGCGCCAGCAGCCCGAGACAGGGGGATCAGCCCCAGCATTTT	.	TRBJ1-5	14	TRBV4-3	TRBD1
CASSLTPQVESPLHF	TGTGCCAGCAGCTTAACTCCGCAGGTTGAATCACCCCTCCACTTT	.	TRBJ1-6	15	TRBV7-9	.
CASSLPGGPGNSPLHF	TGCGCCAGCAGCCTGCCAGGGGGGCCCGGGAATTCACCCCTCCACTTT	.	TRBJ1-6	16	TRBV4-1	TRBD1
CAGARDSAYEQYF	TGTGCCGGGGCGAGGGACAGTGCCTACGAGCAGTACTTC	.	TRBJ2-7	13	TRBV7-9	TRBD1
CASSLRGREQYF	TGTGCCAGCAGCTTAAGGGGTCGAGAGCAGTACTTC	.	TRBJ2-7	12	TRBV7-9	.
CASSLGPRAEQFF	TGTGCCAGCAGCTTAGGGCCTCGGGCTGAGCAGTTCTTC	.	TRBJ2-1	13	TRBV7-6	.
CASSLTDSTQTSLYGYTF	TGTGCCAGCAGCTTAACAGACAGCACCCAAACCTCCCTCTATGGCTACACCTTC	.	TRBJ1-2	18	TRBV7-6	.
CASSPRIREQFF	TGTGCCAGCAGCCCCAGGATTAGAGAGCAGTTCTTC	.	TRBJ2-1	12	TRBV7-9	.
CASSPATGINEQFF	TGTGCCAGCAGTCCCGCCACGGGGATCAATGAGCAGTTCTTC	.	TRBJ2-1	14	TRBV6-5	.
CASSGREQIAFYNEQFF	TGTGCCAGCAGCGGTAGGGAACAGATAGCCTTCTACAATGAGCAGTTCTTC	.	TRBJ2-1	17	TRBV9	.
CASRGTGSPLHF	TGTGCCAGCAGGGGGACAGGCTCACCCCTCCACTTT	.	TRBJ1-6	12	TRBV6-5	TRBD1
CASSSAGWVEQFF	TGTGCCAGCAGTTCCGCAGGGTGGGTGGAGCAGTTCTTC	.	TRBJ2-1	13	TRBV27	.
CASSIRHGVNTEAFF	TGTGCCAGTAGTATTCGTCATGGGGTGAACACTGAAGCTTTCTTT	once	TRBJ1-1	15	TRBV19	.
CASSLGLRDTEAFF	TGTGCCAGCAGCTTAGGGCTTCGGGACACTGAAGCTTTCTTT	.	TRBJ1-1	14	TRBV7-2	.
CASSYSTTYEQYF	TGTGCCAGCAGTTACTCGACGACCTACGAGCAGTACTTC	.	TRBJ2-7	13	TRBV6-5	.
CASSLFQYNEQFF	TGTGCCAGCAGTCTCTTTCAATACAATGAGCAGTTCTTC	once	TRBJ2-1	13	TRBV6-5	.
CASSWPGTSEQYF	TGTGCCAGCAGTTGGCCAGGGACCTCCGAGCAGTACTTC	.	TRBJ2-7	13	TRBV27	.
CASSGDRGTGELFF	TGTGCCAGCAGCGGGGACAGGGGCACCGGGGAGCTGTTTTTT	.	TRBJ2-2	14	TRBV9	TRBD1
CASSSFTDTQYF	TGTGCCAGCAGTTCGTTCACAGATACGCAGTATTTT	.	TRBJ2-3	12	TRBV6-6	.
CASSQPGGGGISGYTF	TGTGCCAGCAGCCAACCGGGGGGTGGAGGGATAAGTGGCTACACCTTC	.	TRBJ1-2	16	TRBV11-2	.
CAWSALDYNSPLHF	TGTGCCTGGAGTGCTCTAGATTATAATTCACCCCTCCACTTT	.	TRBJ1-6	14	TRBV30	.